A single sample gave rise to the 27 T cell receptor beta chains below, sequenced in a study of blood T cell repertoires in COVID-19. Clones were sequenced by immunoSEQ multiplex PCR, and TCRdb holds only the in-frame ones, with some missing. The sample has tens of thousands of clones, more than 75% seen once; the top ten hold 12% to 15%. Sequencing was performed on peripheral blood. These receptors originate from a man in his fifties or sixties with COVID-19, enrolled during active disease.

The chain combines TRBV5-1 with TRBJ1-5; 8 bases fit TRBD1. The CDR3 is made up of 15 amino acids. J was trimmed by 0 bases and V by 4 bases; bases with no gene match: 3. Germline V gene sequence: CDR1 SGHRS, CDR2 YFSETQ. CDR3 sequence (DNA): TGCGCCAGCAGCCCGGGACAGGCTAGCAATCAGCCCCAGCATTTT. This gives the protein CASSPGQASNQPQHF. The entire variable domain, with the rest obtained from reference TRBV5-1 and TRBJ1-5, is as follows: KAGVTQTPRYLIKTRGQQVTLSCSPISGHRSVSWYQQTPGQGLQFLFEYFSETQRNKGNFPGRFSGRQFSNSRSEMNVSTLELGDSALYLCASSPGQASNQPQHFGDGTRLSIL.

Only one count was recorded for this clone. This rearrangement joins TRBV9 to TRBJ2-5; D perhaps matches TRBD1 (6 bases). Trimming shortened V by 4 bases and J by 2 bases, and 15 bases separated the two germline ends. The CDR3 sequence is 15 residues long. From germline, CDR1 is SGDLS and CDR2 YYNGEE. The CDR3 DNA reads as TGTGCCAGCAGCTTACTAGGACAGCCTCAAGAGACCCAGTACTTC. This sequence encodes CASSLLGQPQETQYF.

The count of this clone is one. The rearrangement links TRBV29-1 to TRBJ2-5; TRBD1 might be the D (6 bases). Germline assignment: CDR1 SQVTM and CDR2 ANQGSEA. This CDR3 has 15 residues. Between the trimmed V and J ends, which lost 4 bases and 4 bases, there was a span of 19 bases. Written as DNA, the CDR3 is TGCAGCGTTGGGTCGAGCAGGGGCGGATTAGAGACCCAGTACTTC. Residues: CSVGSSRGGLETQYF.

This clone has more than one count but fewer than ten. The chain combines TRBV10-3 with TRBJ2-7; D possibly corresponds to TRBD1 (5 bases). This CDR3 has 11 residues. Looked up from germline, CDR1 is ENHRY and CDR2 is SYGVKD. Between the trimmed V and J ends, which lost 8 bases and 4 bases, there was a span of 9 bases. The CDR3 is CAIAGNYEQYF. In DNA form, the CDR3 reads TGTGCCATCGCAGGGAATTACGAGCAGTACTTC.

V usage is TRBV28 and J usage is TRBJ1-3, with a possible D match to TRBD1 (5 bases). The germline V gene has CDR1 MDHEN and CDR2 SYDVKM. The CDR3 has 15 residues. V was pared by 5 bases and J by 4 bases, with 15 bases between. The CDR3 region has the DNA TGTGCCAGCAGTAGAAGCGGGGGGTCGGGAAACACCATATATTTT. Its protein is CASSRSGGSGNTIYF. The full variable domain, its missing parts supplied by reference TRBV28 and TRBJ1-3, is DVKVTQSSRYLVKRTGEKVFLECVQDMDHENMFWYRQDPGLGLRLIYFSYDVKMKEKGDIPEGYSVSREKKERFSLILESASTNQTSMYLCASSRSGGSGNTIYFGEGSWLTVV.

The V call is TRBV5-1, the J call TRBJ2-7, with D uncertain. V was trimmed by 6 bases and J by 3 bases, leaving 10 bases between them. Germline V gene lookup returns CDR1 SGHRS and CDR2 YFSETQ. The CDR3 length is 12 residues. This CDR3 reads CASTADYYEQYF. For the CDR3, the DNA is TGCGCCAGCACGGCGGATTACTACGAGCAGTACTTC.

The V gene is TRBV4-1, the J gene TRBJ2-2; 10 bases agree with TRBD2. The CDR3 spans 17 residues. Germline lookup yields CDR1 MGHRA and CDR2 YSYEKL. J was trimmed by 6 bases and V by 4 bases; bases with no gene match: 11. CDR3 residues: CASSPRVAGGRAGELFF. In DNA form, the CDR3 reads TGCGCCAGCAGCCCCCGGGTAGCGGGGGGCCGGGCCGGGGAGCTGTTTTTT.

Written as DNA, the CDR3 is TGTGCCAGCAGCCGAGACAGGGGGCGACAGTACTTC. It yields the protein CASSRDRGRQYF. This chain links TRBV3-1 (or the pseudogene TRBV3-2) with TRBJ2-7; 10 positions match TRBD1. V was pared by 4 bases and J by 10 bases, with 4 bases of the junction left unmatched. The CDR3 consists of 12 residues. CDR1 is LGHDT, CDR2 YNNKEL, per germline (reference sequence).

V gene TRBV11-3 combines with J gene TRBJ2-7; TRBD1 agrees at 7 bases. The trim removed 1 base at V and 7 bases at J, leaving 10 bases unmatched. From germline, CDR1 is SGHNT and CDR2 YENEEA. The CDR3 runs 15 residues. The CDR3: CASSLGSTGSREQYF. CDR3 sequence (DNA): TGTGCCAGCAGCTTAGGGTCGACAGGGTCGAGGGAGCAGTACTTC. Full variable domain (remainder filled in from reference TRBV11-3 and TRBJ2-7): EAGVVQSPRYKIIEKKQPVAFWCNPISGHNTLYWYLQNLGQGPELLIRYENEEAVDDSQLPKDRFSAERLKGVDSTLKIQPAELGDSAVYLCASSLGSTGSREQYFGPGTRLTVT.

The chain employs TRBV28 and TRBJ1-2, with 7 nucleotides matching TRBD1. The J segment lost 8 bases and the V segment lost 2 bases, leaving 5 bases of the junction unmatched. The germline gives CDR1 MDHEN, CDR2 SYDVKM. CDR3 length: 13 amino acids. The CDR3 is CASSLRGGWGYTF. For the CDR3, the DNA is TGTGCCAGCAGTTTACGAGGGGGCTGGGGCTACACCTTC.

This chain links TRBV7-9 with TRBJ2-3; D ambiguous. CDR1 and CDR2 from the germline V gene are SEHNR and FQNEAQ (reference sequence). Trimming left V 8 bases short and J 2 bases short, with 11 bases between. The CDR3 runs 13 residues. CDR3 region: CASGSEVTDTQYF. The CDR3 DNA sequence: TGTGCCAGCGGCAGCGAAGTCACAGATACGCAGTATTTT.

CDR3 coding DNA: TGTGCCAGCAGGGGGACTAGCGGGGTCGCCGGGGAGCTGTTTTTT. The encoded protein is CASRGTSGVAGELFF. The chain uses TRBV2 and TRBJ2-2; the match to TRBD2 covers 13 bases. J was trimmed by 6 bases and V by 6 bases; bases with no gene match: 4. The CDR3 is 15 amino acids. Germline V CDR1 and CDR2: SNHLY, FYNNEI.

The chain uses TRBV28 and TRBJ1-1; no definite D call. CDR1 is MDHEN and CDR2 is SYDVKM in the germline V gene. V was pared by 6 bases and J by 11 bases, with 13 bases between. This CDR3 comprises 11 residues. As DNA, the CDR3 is TGTGCCAGCAGGTACACACAGAAGGCTTTCTTT. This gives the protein CASRYTQKAFF.

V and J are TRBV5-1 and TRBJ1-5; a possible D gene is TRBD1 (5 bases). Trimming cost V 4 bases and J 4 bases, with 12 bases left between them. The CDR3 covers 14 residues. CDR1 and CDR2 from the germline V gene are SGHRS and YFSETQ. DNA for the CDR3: TGCGCCAGCAGCCACGACGGGGGGAATCAGCCCCAGCATTTT. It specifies CASSHDGGNQPQHF.

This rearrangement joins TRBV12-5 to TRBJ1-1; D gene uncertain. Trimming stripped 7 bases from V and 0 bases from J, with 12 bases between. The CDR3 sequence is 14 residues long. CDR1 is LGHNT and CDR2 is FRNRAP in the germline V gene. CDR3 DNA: TGTGCTAGTGCCTCAGTCCTTATGAACACTGAAGCTTTCTTT. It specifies CASASVLMNTEAFF.

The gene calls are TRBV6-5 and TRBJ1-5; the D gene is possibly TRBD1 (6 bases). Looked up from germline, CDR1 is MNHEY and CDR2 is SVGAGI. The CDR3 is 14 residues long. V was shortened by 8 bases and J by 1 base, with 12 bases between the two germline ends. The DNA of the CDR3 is TGTGCCAGCGAGCGGACAGTAAGCAATCAGCCCCAGCATTTT. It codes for CASERTVSNQPQHF.

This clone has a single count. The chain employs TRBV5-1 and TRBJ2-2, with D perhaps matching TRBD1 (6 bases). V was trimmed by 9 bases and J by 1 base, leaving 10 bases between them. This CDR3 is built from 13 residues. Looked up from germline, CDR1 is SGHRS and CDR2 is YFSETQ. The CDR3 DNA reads TGCGCCACCCCGGGACAGAACACCGGGGAGCTGTTTTTT. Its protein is CATPGQNTGELFF.

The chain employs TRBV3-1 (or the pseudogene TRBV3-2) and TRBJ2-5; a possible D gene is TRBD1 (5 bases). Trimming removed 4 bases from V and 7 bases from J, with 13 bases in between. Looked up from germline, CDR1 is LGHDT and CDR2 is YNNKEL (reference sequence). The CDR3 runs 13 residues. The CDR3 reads CASSPGLEATQYF. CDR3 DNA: TGTGCCAGCAGCCCAGGGTTAGAGGCGACCCAGTACTTC.

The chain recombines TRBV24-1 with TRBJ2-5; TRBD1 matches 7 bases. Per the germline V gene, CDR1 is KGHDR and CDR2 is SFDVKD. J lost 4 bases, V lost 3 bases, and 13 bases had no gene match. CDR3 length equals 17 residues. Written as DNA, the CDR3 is TGTGCCACCAGTGATCGAGGAACAGGGGTGGTGGGAGAGACCCAGTACTTC. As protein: CATSDRGTGVVGETQYF.

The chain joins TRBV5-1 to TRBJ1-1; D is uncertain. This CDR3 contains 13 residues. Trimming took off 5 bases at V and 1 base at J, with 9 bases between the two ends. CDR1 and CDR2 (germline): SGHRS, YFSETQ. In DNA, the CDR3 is TGCGCCAGCAGATCACAGCCGAACACTGAAGCTTTCTTT. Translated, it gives CASRSQPNTEAFF.

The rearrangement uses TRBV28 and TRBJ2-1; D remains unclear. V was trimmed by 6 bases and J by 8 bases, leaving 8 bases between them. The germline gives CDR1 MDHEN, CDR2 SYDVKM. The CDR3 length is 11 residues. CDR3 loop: CASSRSDEQFF. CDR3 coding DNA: TGTGCCAGCAGCCGTTCGGATGAGCAGTTCTTC.

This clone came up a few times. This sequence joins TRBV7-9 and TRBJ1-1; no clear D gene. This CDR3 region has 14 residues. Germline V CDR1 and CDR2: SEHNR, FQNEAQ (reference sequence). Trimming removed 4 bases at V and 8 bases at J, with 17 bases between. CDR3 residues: CASSYAVLTKEAFF. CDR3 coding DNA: TGTGCCAGCAGCTACGCAGTTTTGACAAAAGAAGCTTTCTTT.

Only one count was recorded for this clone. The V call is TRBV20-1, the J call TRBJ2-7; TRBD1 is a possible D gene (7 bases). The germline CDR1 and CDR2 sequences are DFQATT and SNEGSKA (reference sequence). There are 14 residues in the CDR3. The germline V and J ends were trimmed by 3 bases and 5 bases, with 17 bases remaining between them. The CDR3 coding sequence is TGCAGTGCTAGTACGGTGCAGGGGGAGGACGAGCAGTACTTC. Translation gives CSASTVQGEDEQYF.

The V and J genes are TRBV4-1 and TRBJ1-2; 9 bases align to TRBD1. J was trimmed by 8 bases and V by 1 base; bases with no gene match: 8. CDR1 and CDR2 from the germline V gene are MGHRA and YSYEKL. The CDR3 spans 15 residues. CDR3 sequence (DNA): TGCGCCAGCAGCCAAGGGGACAGGGCCGTTGGGGGCTACACCTTC. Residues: CASSQGDRAVGGYTF.

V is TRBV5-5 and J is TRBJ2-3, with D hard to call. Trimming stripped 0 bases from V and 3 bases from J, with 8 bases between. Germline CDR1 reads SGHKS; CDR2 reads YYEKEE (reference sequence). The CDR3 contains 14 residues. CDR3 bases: TGTGCCAGCAGCTTGGCTAGTCAGACAGATACGCAGTATTTT. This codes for CASSLASQTDTQYF.

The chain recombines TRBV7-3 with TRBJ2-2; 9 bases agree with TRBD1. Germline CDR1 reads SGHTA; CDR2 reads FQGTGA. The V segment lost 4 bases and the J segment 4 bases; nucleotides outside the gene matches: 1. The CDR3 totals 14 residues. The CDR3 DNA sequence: TGTGCCAGCAGCTCGGGACAGGGCACCGGGGAGCTGTTTTTT. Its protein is CASSSGQGTGELFF.

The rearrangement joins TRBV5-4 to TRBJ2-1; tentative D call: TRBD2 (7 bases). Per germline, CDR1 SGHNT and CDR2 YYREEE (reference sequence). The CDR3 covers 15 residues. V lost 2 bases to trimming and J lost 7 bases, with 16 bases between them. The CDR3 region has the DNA TGTGCCAGCAGCTTAGGAGGGGGGGCCAGGAATGAGCAGTTCTTC. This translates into CASSLGGGARNEQFF.